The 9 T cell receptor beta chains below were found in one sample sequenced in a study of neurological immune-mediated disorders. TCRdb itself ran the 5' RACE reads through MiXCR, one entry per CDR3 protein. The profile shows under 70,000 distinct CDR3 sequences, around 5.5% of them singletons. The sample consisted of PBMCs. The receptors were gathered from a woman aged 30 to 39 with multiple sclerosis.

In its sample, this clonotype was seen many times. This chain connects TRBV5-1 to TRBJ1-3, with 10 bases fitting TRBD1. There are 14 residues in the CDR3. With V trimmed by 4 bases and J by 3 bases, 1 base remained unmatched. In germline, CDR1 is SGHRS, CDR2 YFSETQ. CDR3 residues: CASSGQGDGNTIYF. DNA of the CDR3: TGCGCCAGCAGCGGACAGGGGGATGGAAACACCATATATTTT.

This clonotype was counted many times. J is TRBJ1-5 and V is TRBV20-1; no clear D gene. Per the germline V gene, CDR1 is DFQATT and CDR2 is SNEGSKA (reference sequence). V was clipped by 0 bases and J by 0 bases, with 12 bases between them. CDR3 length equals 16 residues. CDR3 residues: CSARDASSYSNQPQHF. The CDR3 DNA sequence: TGCAGTGCTAGAGATGCGAGCAGCTATAGCAATCAGCCCCAGCATTTT.

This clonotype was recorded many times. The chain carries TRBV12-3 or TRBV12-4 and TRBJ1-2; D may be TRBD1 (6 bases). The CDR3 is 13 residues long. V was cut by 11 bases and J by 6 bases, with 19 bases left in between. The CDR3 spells CAQDPPGHNGYTF. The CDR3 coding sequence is TGTGCCCAAGACCCCCCGGGACATAATGGCTACACCTTC.

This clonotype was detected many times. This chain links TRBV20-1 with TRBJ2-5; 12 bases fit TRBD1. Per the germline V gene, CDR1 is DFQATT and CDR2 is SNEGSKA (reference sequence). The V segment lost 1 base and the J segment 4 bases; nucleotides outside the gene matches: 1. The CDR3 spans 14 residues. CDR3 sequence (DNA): TGCAGTGCTAGAGGGGACAGGGGGCGAGAGACCCAGTACTTC. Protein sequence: CSARGDRGRETQYF.

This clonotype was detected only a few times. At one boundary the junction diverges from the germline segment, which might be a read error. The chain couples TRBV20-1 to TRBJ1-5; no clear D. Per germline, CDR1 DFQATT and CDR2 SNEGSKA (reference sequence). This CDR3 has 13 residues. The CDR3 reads CSARWEGNQPQNF. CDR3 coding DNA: TGCAGTGCGAGGTGGGAGGGCAATCAGCCCCAGAATTTT.

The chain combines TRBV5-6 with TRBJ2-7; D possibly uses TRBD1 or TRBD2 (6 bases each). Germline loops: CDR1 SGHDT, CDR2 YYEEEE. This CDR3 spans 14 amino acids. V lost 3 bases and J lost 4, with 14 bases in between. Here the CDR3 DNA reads TGTGCCAGCAGCTGGGGGGCGGGCGGTTACGAGCAGTACTTC. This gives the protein CASSWGAGGYEQYF.

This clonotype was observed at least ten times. The CDR3 is CASSLEMAGAKFF. CDR3 in DNA: TGTGCCAGCAGCCTCGAGATGGCAGGGGCAAAGTTCTTC. The chain uses TRBV5-5 and TRBJ2-1; D may be TRBD1 (6 bases). The CDR3 covers 13 residues. The V end lost 4 bases, the J end lost 14 bases, and 19 bases lay between the germline ends. CDR1 SGHKS and CDR2 YYEKEE come from the germline V gene (reference sequence).

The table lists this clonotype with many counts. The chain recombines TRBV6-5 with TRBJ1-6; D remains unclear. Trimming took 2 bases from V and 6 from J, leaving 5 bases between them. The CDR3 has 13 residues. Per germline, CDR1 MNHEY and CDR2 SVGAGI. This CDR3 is CASSYGFNSPLHF. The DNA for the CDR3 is TGTGCCAGCAGTTACGGATTTAATTCACCCCTCCACTTT.

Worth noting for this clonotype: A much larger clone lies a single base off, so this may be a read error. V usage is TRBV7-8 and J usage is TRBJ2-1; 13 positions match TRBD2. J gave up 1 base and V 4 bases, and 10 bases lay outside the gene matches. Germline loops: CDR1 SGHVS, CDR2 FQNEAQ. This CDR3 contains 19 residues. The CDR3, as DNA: TGTGCCAGCAGCTCCCGACTAGCGGGGGGAGTTAGATCCTACAATGAGCAGTTCTTC. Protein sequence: CASSSRLAGGVRSYNEQFF.